This TCR beta chain was sequenced for a study of CD8 T cells in ankylosing spondylitis. CDR1 and CDR2 (germline): SGHAT, FQNNGV. The CDR3 is 15 residues long. Unmatched junction bases numbered 9, after V lost 4 bases and J lost 7 bases. Making use of molecular barcodes, quantitative 5'-RACE generated TCR beta libraries. TCRdb reprocessed the 5' RACE reads via MiXCR and lists one record per CDR3 protein. The table lists more than 100,000 distinct CDR3 sequences, about 15% of them singletons. Study results and limitations: Some motif variants were previously reported in reactive arthritis synovial fluid and blood. CD8+ disease-linked clones were present at relatively low frequencies in blood. Reports say disease-linked clones showed up significantly more in matched ankylosing spondylitis synovial fluid. For ankylosing spondylitis blood, a TCR beta motif of about 8 highly homologous variants appeared characteristic.

This clonotype showed up many times. Its antigen is undetermined. The rearrangement links TRBV11-2 to TRBJ2-1; TRBD2 matches 8 bases. This receptor was taken from a male donor with ankylosing spondylitis. Sequencing used blood, either unsorted or a sorted T cell fraction (not recorded which). This CDR3 is CASSSLGAGENEQFF. The CDR3, as DNA: TGTGCCAGCAGCTCGCTGGGAGCGGGAGAGAATGAGCAGTTCTTC.